This entry lists 24 T cell receptor beta chains sequenced from one sample in a study of T cell repertoires in cytomegalovirus infection. Antigens for these TCRs are unknown. Using its own MiXCR run on the reads, TCRdb lists one record per CDR3 protein. The sample consists of 370,000 or so distinct CDR3 sequences, nearly 35% of them appearing once. Sample: cultured PBMCs, taken from culture after CMV antigen stimulation. The receptors come from a human donor in good health (CMV status not recorded). Some clones in this sample may be carry-over from other donors' samples.

This clonotype was counted between two and nine times. V gene TRBV29-1 combines with J gene TRBJ2-3, with 7 bases lining up with TRBD2. With V trimmed by 7 bases and J by 2 bases, 3 bases remained unmatched. Germline V CDR1 and CDR2: SQVTM, ANQGSEA. The CDR3 extends over 12 amino acids. CDR3 protein: CSGGLLTDTQYF. In nucleotides, the CDR3 is TGCAGCGGGGGACTACTCACAGATACGCAGTATTTT.

This sequence joins TRBV7-2 and TRBJ2-7, with 12 bases fitting TRBD2. The CDR3 consists of 18 residues. Per germline, CDR1 SGHTA and CDR2 FQGNSA. The ends lost 1 base at V and 5 bases at J; junction bases unmatched: 12. The CDR3 loop reads CASSLDTFSSGRADEQYF. The CDR3 nucleotides are TGTGCCAGCAGCTTAGATACCTTCTCTAGCGGGAGGGCCGACGAGCAGTACTTC.

This clonotype was observed a few times. CDR3: CASSPTGTATYEQYF. CDR3 sequence (DNA): TGCGCCAGCTCCCCGACCGGGACAGCAACCTACGAGCAGTACTTC. The chain is built from TRBV5-1 and TRBJ2-7; 7 bases agree with TRBD1. This CDR3 has 15 residues. Per germline, CDR1 SGHRS and CDR2 YFSETQ. The J segment lost 2 bases and the V segment lost 7 bases, leaving 12 bases of the junction unmatched.

The chain carries TRBV19 and TRBJ1-1; no clear D gene. V shed 3 bases and J shed 1 base, with 6 bases lying between them. There are 13 residues in the CDR3. The germline gives CDR1 LNHDA, CDR2 SQIVND (reference sequence). CDR3 sequence: CASSMVRNTEAFF. CDR3 DNA sequence: TGTGCCAGTAGTATGGTCAGGAACACTGAAGCTTTCTTT.

CDR3: CSARVVGQIYNSPLHF. CDR3 coding DNA: TGCAGTGCCCGGGTCGTAGGACAGATCTATAATTCACCCCTCCACTTT. The chain employs TRBV20-1 and TRBJ1-6; TRBD1 is a possible D gene (6 bases). The germline gives CDR1 DFQATT, CDR2 SNEGSKA (reference sequence). The CDR3 sequence is 16 residues long. The V gene lost 6 bases and the J gene lost 3 bases, with 18 bases spanning the gap.

The sample holds a few counts of this clonotype. V is TRBV9 and J is TRBJ2-3, with TRBD2 matching 8 bases. Unmatched junction bases numbered 6, after V lost 3 bases and J lost 0 bases. Germline assignment: CDR1 SGDLS and CDR2 YYNGEE. This CDR3 spans 16 amino acids. The DNA for the CDR3 is TGTGCCAGCAGCGGCTATACTAGCGGTAGCACAGATACGCAGTATTTT. Its protein product is CASSGYTSGSTDTQYF.

This clonotype showed up just a few times. The chain joins TRBV7-3 to TRBJ2-1; D might be TRBD2 (5 bases). Germline V gene lookup returns CDR1 SGHTA and CDR2 FQGTGA. V lost 1 base to trimming and J lost 8 bases, with 12 bases between them. The CDR3 length is 14 residues. This chain's CDR3 is CASSLNGASYEQFF. CDR3 DNA: TGTGCCAGCAGCTTAAACGGCGCTAGCTATGAGCAGTTCTTC.

The chain uses TRBV4-3 and TRBJ2-7; D remains ambiguous. V was cut by 1 base and J by 1 base, with 8 bases left in between. The CDR3 sequence is 14 residues long. The V gene's germline CDR1 is LGHNA and CDR2 YSLEER. The CDR3 coding sequence is TGCGCCAGCAGCCAAGTTCCCGATTCCTACGAGCAGTACTTC. Translating it yields CASSQVPDSYEQYF.

The chain combines TRBV19 with TRBJ2-2; unclear D gene. The V gene's germline CDR1 is LNHDA and CDR2 SQIVND (reference sequence). The V and J ends lost 3 bases and 7 bases respectively, with 3 bases between them. The CDR3 contains 11 residues. CDR3 amino acids: CASSIIGELFF. The CDR3 bases are TGTGCCAGTAGTATTATCGGGGAGCTGTTTTTT. The full variable domain, completed using reference TRBV19 and TRBJ2-2, is DGGITQSPKYLFRKEGQNVTLSCEQNLNHDAMYWYRQDPGQGLRLIYYSQIVNDFQKGDIAEGYSVSREKKESFPLTVTSAQKNPTAFYLCASSIIGELFFGEGSRLTVL.

This clonotype was picked up a small number of times. V gene TRBV5-1 combines with J gene TRBJ2-7; maybe TRBD2 (6 bases). The CDR3 sequence is 14 residues long. The germline gives CDR1 SGHRS, CDR2 YFSETQ. V lost 0 bases to trimming and J lost 5 bases, with 12 bases between them. The CDR3 coding sequence is TGCGCCAGCAGCTTGGTTGGGGAGGTGCACGAGCAGTACTTC. It yields the protein CASSLVGEVHEQYF.

The rearrangement uses TRBV7-9 and TRBJ2-3, with 7 bases identical to TRBD2. This CDR3 is built from 17 residues. Trimming cost V 6 bases and J 0 bases; bases outside gene matches: 12. The germline V gene encodes CDR1 SEHNR and CDR2 FQNEAQ (reference sequence). In DNA form, the CDR3 reads TGTGCCAGCAGGCCTTTGAGCGGGGTTACTAGCACAGATACGCAGTATTTT. Translating it yields CASRPLSGVTSTDTQYF.

V usage is TRBV27 and J usage is TRBJ1-4; no clear D gene. V dropped 8 bases and J dropped 3 bases, with 13 bases sitting between them. Germline V gene data show CDR1 as MNHEY and CDR2 as SMNVEV (reference sequence). The CDR3 contains 14 residues. This CDR3 is CASGPIEANEKLFF. CDR3 bases: TGTGCCAGCGGTCCGATCGAAGCTAATGAAAAACTGTTTTTT.

This clonotype has a count of ten or more. This chain uses TRBV7-2 with TRBJ1-1; D may be TRBD1 (5 bases). This CDR3 region has 14 residues. Germline V gives CDR1 SGHTA, CDR2 FQGNSA. V lost 5 bases and J 5 bases, leaving 15 bases between the germline ends. This CDR3 is CASSARTGGTEAFF. CDR3 coding DNA: TGTGCCAGCAGCGCTCGGACTGGGGGAACTGAAGCTTTCTTT.

This chain uses TRBV5-1 with TRBJ2-1; D perhaps matches TRBD1 (5 bases). The CDR3 has 11 amino acids. V was clipped by 3 bases and J by 15 bases, with 13 bases between them. The germline gives CDR1 SGHRS, CDR2 YFSETQ. Here the CDR3 DNA reads TGCGCCAGCAGCTGGGGCCCGTACTCGTTCTTC. It translates to CASSWGPYSFF.

This clonotype was detected many times. This chain links TRBV7-2 with TRBJ2-1; TRBD2 matches 8 bases. The length of the CDR3 is 15 residues. V gave up 2 bases and J gave up 0 bases; unmatched junction bases: 0. Germline values: CDR1 SGHTA, CDR2 FQGNSA. In DNA, the CDR3 is TGTGCCAGCAGCTTAAGCGGGAGCTCCTACAATGAGCAGTTCTTC. This sequence encodes CASSLSGSSYNEQFF.

In its sample, this clonotype was seen a few times. The genes are TRBV2 and TRBJ1-1; D not certain. The germline gives CDR1 SNHLY, CDR2 FYNNEI. The V and J ends lost 0 bases and 10 bases respectively, with 12 bases between them. The CDR3 covers 13 residues. The CDR3 sequence: CASSEASQFGAFF. CDR3 nucleotides: TGTGCCAGCAGTGAAGCGTCTCAGTTCGGAGCTTTCTTT.

The chain employs TRBV11-2 and TRBJ2-3; D unresolved. V was pared by 1 base and J by 5 bases, with 7 bases between. There are 13 residues in the CDR3. Germline V gene sequence: CDR1 SGHAT, CDR2 FQNNGV. The CDR3 here is CASSLGVGDTQYF. CDR3 coding DNA: TGTGCCAGCAGCTTAGGGGTGGGAGATACGCAGTATTTT.

V gene TRBV7-2 combines with J gene TRBJ1-3; no definite D call. The V end was cut by 0 bases, the J end by 4 bases, with 13 bases between. The CDR3 extends over 16 amino acids. Per germline, CDR1 SGHTA and CDR2 FQGNSA. The CDR3 nucleotides are TGTGCCAGCAGCTTAGCCCTTGGCAGGCTAGGAAACACCATATATTTT. It specifies CASSLALGRLGNTIYF. Drawing the rest from reference TRBV7-2 and TRBJ1-3, the complete variable domain is GAGVSQSPSNKVTEKGKDVELRCDPISGHTALYWYRQSLGQGLEFLIYFQGNSAPDKSGLPSDRFSAERTGGSVSTLTIQRTQQEDSAVYLCASSLALGRLGNTIYFGEGSWLTVV.

The table lists this clonotype with a few counts. The genes are TRBV25-1 and TRBJ2-5; D is tentatively TRBD1 or TRBD2 (5 bases each). This CDR3 spans 16 amino acids. CDR1 and CDR2 from the germline V gene are MGHDK and SYGVNS. The V end lost 3 bases, the J end lost 4 bases, and 18 bases lay between the germline ends. In nucleotides, the CDR3 is TGTGCCAGCAGTGACCCCCCGGGACCCATGGGAGAGACCCAGTACTTC. Its protein product is CASSDPPGPMGETQYF.

V gene TRBV28 combines with J gene TRBJ1-5; D remains ambiguous. Trimming stripped 7 bases from V and 7 bases from J, with 20 bases between. This CDR3 region has 15 residues. Per the germline V gene, CDR1 is MDHEN and CDR2 is SYDVKM. CDR3 coding DNA: TGTGCCAGCACCGCACTCGGGGAGGGTTGGCAGCCCCAGCATTTT. This encodes CASTALGEGWQPQHF.

The chain is built from TRBV6-5 and TRBJ1-1; TRBD1 might be the D (6 bases). V was clipped by 6 bases and J by 0 bases, with 14 bases between them. In germline, CDR1 is MNHEY, CDR2 SVGAGI. The length of the CDR3 is 15 residues. In nucleotides, the CDR3 is TGTGCCAGCAGAAAACCCGGGACATTGAACACTGAAGCTTTCTTT. Residues: CASRKPGTLNTEAFF.

The chain couples TRBV23-1 to TRBJ1-6, with D perhaps TRBD1 (5 bases). Being an ORF, TRBV23-1 has a function that is uncertain. V shed 0 bases and J shed 8 bases, with 11 bases lying between them. CDR3 size: 15 residues. CDR3 bases: TGCGCCAGCAGTCAATCGAGCAGGGAGTATTCACCCCTCCACTTT. Its protein product is CASSQSSREYSPLHF.

Here the CDR3 reads CASSSSRNEQFF. The DNA for the CDR3 is TGTGCCAGCAGCTCTAGCAGGAATGAGCAGTTCTTC. The J gene is TRBJ2-1, the V gene TRBV5-4, with a weak D call TRBD2 (5 bases). The germline V gene encodes CDR1 SGHNT and CDR2 YYREEE (reference sequence). V was cut by 3 bases and J by 7 bases, with 8 bases left in between. CDR3 length: 12 amino acids.

This clonotype was seen a few times. V usage is TRBV27 and J usage is TRBJ1-6, with 12 bases matching TRBD1. The V gene end was trimmed by 3 bases and the J gene end by 10 bases; junction bases not matched to a gene: 10. Germline assignment: CDR1 MNHEY and CDR2 SMNVEV (reference sequence). The CDR3 sequence is 17 residues long. In DNA form, the CDR3 reads TGTGCCAGCAGTTTTGCTAGCGGGACAGGGGGCAGATCACCCCTCCACTTT. Amino acids: CASSFASGTGGRSPLHF.